This TCR beta chain was sequenced for a study of blood T cell repertoires in COVID-19. At the level of the study: The origin of the acute and convalescent COVID-19 samples was the United States, Italy and Spain.

Only in-frame clones appear in the TCRdb table, and some are missing; sequencing was by immunoSEQ multiplex PCR. Of hundreds of thousands of clones in the sample, roughly 87% were seen once. Participants were aged about 18 to 100 years from 20 to 30 US areas. V was pared by 3 bases and J by 1 base, with 9 bases of the junction left unmatched. The length of the CDR3 is 17 residues. Germline V CDR1 and CDR2: SGHRS, YFSETQ. The sequencing sample was made of PBMCs or T cells enriched from blood (not recorded which). The receptor was derived from a woman between 25 and 40 years old who had recovered from COVID-19. The rearrangement links TRBV5-1 to TRBJ2-3, with TRBD1 identical over 9 bases. This CDR3 is CASSWIQQGAGTDTQYF. The CDR3 bases are TGCGCCAGCAGCTGGATACAACAGGGGGCCGGCACAGATACGCAGTATTTT.